This T cell receptor (beta chain) is from a study of type 1 regulatory T cells. Study in general: This in vitro CD4 product, T-allo10, is enriched for Tr1 cells and alloantigen-specific.

At least ten counts were recorded for this clonotype. What it binds is not known. TCRdb re-analysed the reads in MiXCR, keeping a single row per CDR3 protein. The data hold approximately 14,000 distinct CDR3 sequences, with roughly an eighth observed a single time. The sequence derives from a human donor in good health. Sample: cultured T cells, either the whole culture or a sorted T cell fraction (not recorded which).

The CDR3 region is CASSVAGVTDTQYF. CDR3 in DNA: TGTGCCAGCAGCGTAGCGGGAGTGACAGATACGCAGTATTTT. The gene calls are TRBV9 and TRBJ2-3; perhaps TRBD2 as D (6 bases). Germline V lookup: CDR1 SGDLS, CDR2 YYNGEE. Trimming left V 0 bases short and J 3 bases short, with 8 bases between. There are 14 residues in the CDR3.